One sample yielded the 9 T cell receptor beta chains listed below, sequenced in a study of shared clonotypes between healthy human individuals. The assay was immunoSEQ multiplex PCR, and TCRdb's table has in-frame clones only and misses some. The sample lists under 600,000 clones; 70% to 80% were seen once. The sequencing sample was made of PBMCs. The receptors originated from a middle-aged woman in good health. Some clones in this sample may be carry-over from other donors' samples.

The chain is built from TRBV4-1 and TRBJ2-7, with 8 bases lining up with TRBD2. The CDR3 sequence is 15 residues long. CDR1 and CDR2 (germline): MGHRA, YSYEKL. V dropped 1 base and J dropped 3; count of bases not matched to a gene: 5. The DNA of the CDR3 is TGCGCCAGCAGCCAAGTTCCAGCGGGAGACTACGAGCAGTACTTC. It encodes CASSQVPAGDYEQYF.

The V call is TRBV19, the J call TRBJ2-1, with D perhaps matching TRBD2 (6 bases). Germline CDR1 is LNHDA and CDR2 is SQIVND (reference sequence). V was shortened by 3 bases and J by 3 bases, with 12 bases between the two germline ends. The CDR3 is 15 amino acids. For the CDR3, the DNA is TGTGCCAGTAGTATTATCGGGAGTTTCTACAATGAGCAGTTCTTC. Amino acids: CASSIIGSFYNEQFF.

This clone has a single count. This chain joins TRBV5-1 and TRBJ2-7; 9 positions agree with TRBD1. Germline V gene lookup returns CDR1 SGHRS and CDR2 YFSETQ. J gave up 5 bases and V 3 bases, and 6 bases lay outside the gene matches. CDR3 length equals 14 residues. In DNA form, the CDR3 reads TGCGCCAGCAGCTGGACAGGGGAAGAAGACGAGCAGTACTTC. It encodes CASSWTGEEDEQYF.

The chain carries TRBV5-1 and TRBJ2-7; a possible D gene is TRBD2 (5 bases). Germline-derived CDR1 and CDR2 are SGHRS and YFSETQ. The germline V and J ends were trimmed by 5 bases and 0 bases, with 15 bases remaining between them. This CDR3 has 15 residues. The CDR3 is CASRPTPGSSYEQYF. CDR3 nucleotides: TGCGCCAGCAGACCCACCCCGGGAAGCTCCTACGAGCAGTACTTC.

The V gene is TRBV9, the J gene TRBJ2-7, with a tentative D call TRBD2 (5 bases). V was pared by 0 bases and J by 4 bases, with 14 bases between. The CDR3 loop spans 15 amino acids. Per germline, CDR1 SGDLS and CDR2 YYNGEE. CDR3 nucleotide sequence: TGTGCCAGCAGCGTAGTGCCGGGATCCACGTACGAGCAGTACTTC. Its translation: CASSVVPGSTYEQYF.

This chain uses TRBV2 with TRBJ2-7; 11 positions match TRBD1. CDR1 SNHLY and CDR2 FYNNEI come from the germline V gene. V shed 6 bases and J 7 bases; nucleotides not matched to a gene: 5. There are 13 residues in the CDR3. CDR3 coding DNA: TGTGCCAGCAGCCCCGGGACAGGGGGGGAGCAGTACTTC. This encodes CASSPGTGGEQYF.

This clone was seen only once. This chain links TRBV7-9 with TRBJ2-1; 9 bases are a match to TRBD1. V trimming: 4 bases; J trimming: 12 bases; junction bases outside the gene matches: 7. The CDR3 is 13 residues long. The V gene's germline CDR1 is SEHNR and CDR2 FQNEAQ (reference sequence). This CDR3 is CASSYGDREGQFF. The CDR3 DNA follows: TGTGCCAGCAGCTACGGGGACAGGGAAGGGCAGTTCTTC.

The V call is TRBV7-2, the J call TRBJ2-3, with TRBD2 matching over 13 bases. CDR3 size: 16 residues. Germline V gene data show CDR1 as SGHTA and CDR2 as FQGNSA. V gave up 5 bases and J gave up 6 bases; unmatched junction bases: 8. CDR3 in amino acids: CASSRGLAGVSDTQYF. CDR3 coding DNA: TGTGCCAGCAGCCGCGGACTAGCGGGAGTCTCTGATACGCAGTATTTT.

The V gene is TRBV7-8, the J gene TRBJ2-5, with D unclear. The CDR3 consists of 15 residues. V lost 0 bases, J lost 1 base, and 9 bases lay in between. The V gene's germline CDR1 is SGHVS and CDR2 FQNEAQ. The CDR3 DNA is TGTGCCAGCAGCTTAGCGGTGGTTGCCCAAGAGACCCAGTACTTC. The encoded protein is CASSLAVVAQETQYF.